This T cell receptor beta chain was recorded in a study of shared clonotypes between healthy human individuals. Study as a whole: Aged between 18 and 49, the donors were a couple of women and a few men. Three CD4 naive, three CD4 memory, two CD8 naive and one CD8 memory plate were used per donor. Study results and caveats: Rarefaction analysis demonstrated incomplete sorted-subset sequencing notwithstanding large depth. In several donors, about 5% of naive CD4 clonotypes appeared in common.

The naive CD8 subset, CD45RO-negative cells positively selected for CCR7, excluded terminally differentiated effector memory CD45RA+ cells. In germline, CDR1 is SEHNR, CDR2 FQNEAQ (reference sequence). This CDR3 contains 17 residues. Losses at the gene ends were 0 bases for V and 4 bases for J; bases not matched to a gene: 8. Here immunoSEQ multiplex PCR was the method, and the copy in TCRdb shows in-frame clones only, minus some. The sample lists about 2.1 million clones, about 93% seen once, with 1.7% in the top ten. As concerns this clone: No antigen is known for it.

The sequence was obtained from a man between 18 and 29 years old in good health. Some clones in this sample may be carry-over from other donors' samples. The rearrangement joins TRBV7-9 to TRBJ2-2; 7 positions match TRBD2. Input material: naive CD8+ T cells from PBMCs. CDR3 in amino acids: CASSLAGLAETTGELFF. The CDR3 nucleotides are TGTGCCAGCAGCTTAGCCGGGCTAGCGGAGACCACCGGGGAGCTGTTTTTT.